This TCR beta chain was retrieved from a study of cytomegalovirus exposure and HLA in healthy donors. Overall study findings and caveats: A few CMV-associated chains were confirmed in vitro to be specific for CMV antigens. Among TCR beta chains, those listed as cytomegalovirus-associated numbered around 160. Diagnosis of cytomegalovirus status made by the classifier reportedly showed high specificity and sensitivity.

As for this clone: What it binds is not known.

TCRdb's table, derived via immunoSEQ multiplex PCR, lists solely in-frame clones and lacks some. The repertoire includes some 320,000 clones, 87% of them detected once, and over 1% sits in the top ten. Germline V gene lookup returns CDR1 SGHAT and CDR2 FQDESV (reference sequence). V lost 7 bases to trimming and J lost 5 bases, with 20 bases between them. This CDR3 is built from 15 residues. Sequencing used PBMCs. The sequence came from a woman under 40 in good health and CMV-seropositive. This chain connects TRBV11-1 to TRBJ2-5; possibly TRBD2 for D (6 bases). CDR3 nucleotides: TGTGCCAGCACCAAGGGGACTGTTTATTTGGAGACCCAGTACTTC. Protein: CASTKGTVYLETQYF. The full variable domain, completed using reference TRBV11-1 and TRBJ2-5, is EAEVAQSPRYKITEKSQAVAFWCDPISGHATLYWYRQILGQGPELLVQFQDESVVDDSQLPKDRFSAERLKGVDSTLKIQPAELGDSAMYLCASTKGTVYLETQYFGPGTRLLVL.